The 30 T cell receptor beta chains in this list originate from one sample, sequenced in a study of shared clonotypes between healthy human individuals. Produced via immunoSEQ multiplex PCR; TCRdb's table is partial and in-frame only. The table includes some 2 million clones, over 85% detected once. CD45RO-negative, CCR7-positively selected cells formed the naive CD8 fraction, excluding terminally differentiated effector memory CD45RA+ cells. Sample: naive CD8+ T cells sorted from blood. Receptor source: a young man in good health.

V is TRBV6-1 and J is TRBJ2-7; TRBD1 matches at 7 bases. After removal of 7 bases from V and 2 bases from J, the junction contained 11 bases not matched to a gene. CDR3 length equals 15 residues. The V gene's germline CDR1 is MNHNS and CDR2 SASEGT. The CDR3 here is CASKPLRGQTYEQYF. The CDR3 DNA is TGTGCCAGCAAACCCCTCAGGGGACAGACCTACGAGCAGTACTTC.

The chain joins TRBV13 to TRBJ2-5, with 8 bases that match TRBD2. V gave up 6 bases and J gave up 2 bases; unmatched junction bases: 11. Germline lookup yields CDR1 PRHDT and CDR2 FYEKMQ (reference sequence). This CDR3 is built from 16 residues. The CDR3 coding sequence is TGTGCCAGCAGTCCCCAGCGGGGGAAAGGGCAAGAGACCCAGTACTTC. Its translation is CASSPQRGKGQETQYF.

This clone was counted once. The chain carries TRBV4-2 and TRBJ2-2; 7 bases align to TRBD1. Germline V gives CDR1 LGHNA, CDR2 YNFKEQ. The CDR3 has 15 residues. J gave up 4 bases and V 5 bases, and 7 bases lay outside the gene matches. CDR3 region: CASSETGQTTGELFF. The CDR3 DNA follows: TGTGCCAGCAGCGAGACGGGACAGACCACCGGGGAGCTGTTTTTT.

The CDR3 here is CASSESRAGLAYYNEQFF. The DNA of the CDR3 is TGCGCCAGCAGTGAGTCAAGGGCAGGGCTCGCTTACTACAATGAGCAGTTCTTC. V and J are TRBV10-2 and TRBJ2-1; D is possibly TRBD1 (5 bases). Germline values: CDR1 WSHSY, CDR2 SAAADI. V was cut by 0 bases and J by 3 bases, with 18 bases left in between. The CDR3 spans 18 residues.

This sequence joins TRBV6-5 and TRBJ2-7, with D hard to call. V gave up 2 bases and J gave up 0 bases, with 11 bases separating them. This CDR3 spans 15 amino acids. Germline loops: CDR1 MNHEY, CDR2 SVGAGI. The CDR3 DNA reads as TGTGCCAGCAGTTACGAAGTCCCGGGCTCCTACGAGCAGTACTTC. Translating gives CASSYEVPGSYEQYF.

CDR3 in DNA: TGTGCCAGCAGTTTTGTGGCAGCTAACACCGGGGAGCTGTTTTTT. Amino acids: CASSFVAANTGELFF. This chain links TRBV28 with TRBJ2-2; D unresolved. V lost 3 bases and J lost 2, with 10 bases in between. The CDR3 is made up of 15 amino acids. CDR1 is MDHEN and CDR2 is SYDVKM in the germline V gene. The variable domain in full, with the rest retrieved from reference TRBV28 and TRBJ2-2, is DVKVTQSSRYLVKRTGEKVFLECVQDMDHENMFWYRQDPGLGLRLIYFSYDVKMKEKGDIPEGYSVSREKKERFSLILESASTNQTSMYLCASSFVAANTGELFFGEGSRLTVL.

The J gene is TRBJ2-7, the V gene TRBV5-4; TRBD2 aligns across 8 bases. J lost 4 bases, V lost 3 bases, and 3 bases had no gene match. CDR3 length: 13 residues. Germline-derived CDR1 and CDR2 are SGHNT and YYREEE (reference sequence). The CDR3 DNA reads as TGTGCCAGCAGCTACCGGGGGGGATACGAGCAGTACTTC. Residues: CASSYRGGYEQYF.

The chain recombines TRBV10-2 with TRBJ2-1, with a possible D match to TRBD2 (6 bases). The CDR3 totals 13 residues. The V and J ends lost 5 bases and 9 bases respectively, with 14 bases between them. Per the germline V gene, CDR1 is WSHSY and CDR2 is SAAADI. CDR3 in amino acids: CASSRDLTPEQFF. The CDR3 DNA reads TGCGCCAGCAGTCGGGACTTGACTCCTGAGCAGTTCTTC.

The chain combines TRBV30 with TRBJ1-2; 9 bases line up with TRBD1. The CDR3 runs to 16 residues. Trimming at V came to 2 bases and at J to 4 bases, leaving 11 bases not matched to a gene. Germline CDR1 and CDR2: GTSNPN and SVGIG (reference sequence). As DNA, the CDR3 is TGTGCCTGGAGTCGTCCCGGGACAGGGATTAGCTATGGCTACACCTTC. It translates to CAWSRPGTGISYGYTF.

This clone appeared a few times. The sample carries other DNA sequences with the same CDR3. The chain carries TRBV5-6 and TRBJ1-1; 10 bases fit TRBD1. Germline V lookup: CDR1 SGHDT, CDR2 YYEEEE. With V trimmed by 3 bases and J by 5 bases, 1 base remained unmatched. CDR3 length: 13 residues. The CDR3 region has the DNA TGTGCCAGCAGCTGGGACAGGGGAACTGAAGCTTTCTTT. Translation gives CASSWDRGTEAFF. Variable domain in full (rest from reference TRBV5-6 and TRBJ1-1): DAGVTQSPTHLIKTRGQQVTLRCSPKSGHDTVSWYQQALGQGPQFIFQYYEEEERQRGNFPDRFSGHQFPNYSSELNVNALLLGDSALYLCASSWDRGTEAFFGQGTRLTVV.

The V call is TRBV7-9, the J call TRBJ1-1; unclear D gene. V dropped 5 bases and J dropped 9 bases, with 25 bases sitting between them. The CDR3 totals 16 residues. Germline V gene data show CDR1 as SEHNR and CDR2 as FQNEAQ (reference sequence). The CDR3 loop is CASSPLPRPQQPQAFF. The CDR3 nucleotides read TGTGCCAGCAGCCCCCTCCCCAGGCCCCAACAACCACAAGCTTTCTTT.

The chain joins TRBV4-3 to TRBJ2-7, with TRBD1 identical over 7 bases. Per the germline V gene, CDR1 is LGHNA and CDR2 is YSLEER. The length of the CDR3 is 16 residues. Germline trimming cut 4 bases from V and 6 bases from J; bases unmatched to any gene: 15. The CDR3 here is CASSPAETGLPFEQYF. As DNA, the CDR3 is TGCGCCAGCAGCCCCGCAGAGACAGGGCTGCCTTTCGAGCAGTACTTC.

The chain has TRBV9 and TRBJ2-5; 10 positions match TRBD1. Germline values: CDR1 SGDLS, CDR2 YYNGEE. The CDR3 consists of 17 residues. The ends lost 7 bases at V and 3 bases at J; junction bases unmatched: 15. The CDR3 is CASAQGQGIEVEETQYF. The CDR3 nucleotides are TGTGCCAGCGCCCAGGGACAGGGGATCGAAGTAGAAGAGACCCAGTACTTC.

V usage is TRBV19 and J usage is TRBJ2-1, with D perhaps TRBD2 (6 bases). The CDR3 is 13 residues long. Trimming left V 7 bases short and J 5 bases short, with 12 bases between. CDR1 is LNHDA, CDR2 SQIVND, per germline (reference sequence). CDR3 sequence reads: CASIGGLHNEQFF. Here the CDR3 DNA reads TGTGCCAGTATAGGAGGGTTACACAATGAGCAGTTCTTC. Filled out from reference TRBV19 and TRBJ2-1, the complete variable domain reads DGGITQSPKYLFRKEGQNVTLSCEQNLNHDAMYWYRQDPGQGLRLIYYSQIVNDFQKGDIAEGYSVSREKKESFPLTVTSAQKNPTAFYLCASIGGLHNEQFFGPGTRLTVL.

Of note for this clone: Other DNA sequences from this sample encode an identical CDR3 as well. The genes are TRBV6-5 and TRBJ1-5, with D possibly TRBD1 on 5 matching bases. The CDR3 consists of 14 residues. The germline CDR1 and CDR2 sequences are MNHEY and SVGAGI. V gave up 0 bases and J gave up 6 bases, with 9 bases separating them. DNA of the CDR3: TGTGCCAGCAGTTACTCGGAGGGGACTCAGCCCCAGCATTTT. It yields the protein CASSYSEGTQPQHF.

Remarks on this clone: Distinct nucleotide sequences in the sample also encode this CDR3. CDR3 protein: CASSQDYEQYF. The CDR3 DNA is TGTGCCAGCAGCCAAGACTACGAGCAGTACTTC. This chain joins TRBV14 and TRBJ2-7, with unresolved D. Germline lookup yields CDR1 SGHDN and CDR2 FVKESK. This CDR3 is 11 amino acids long. V was trimmed by 0 bases and J by 3 bases, leaving 0 bases between them.

The chain links TRBV4-3 to TRBJ2-7; the match to TRBD2 covers 9 bases. The CDR3 covers 16 residues. Germline V CDR1 and CDR2: LGHNA, YSLEER. J gave up 4 bases and V 3 bases, and 10 bases lay outside the gene matches. CDR3 residues: CASSQGLAGAGYEQYF. The DNA for the CDR3 is TGCGCCAGCAGCCAGGGATTAGCGGGAGCGGGGTACGAGCAGTACTTC.

J is TRBJ2-7 and V is TRBV5-4, with 8 bases fitting TRBD1. V lost 4 bases and J lost 1; bases outside the gene matches: 7. This CDR3 spans 15 amino acids. Germline V gene sequence: CDR1 SGHNT, CDR2 YYREEE (reference sequence). In DNA, the CDR3 is TGTGCCAGCAGCGGATCACAGGGGGGATCCTACGAGCAGTACTTC. Translation gives CASSGSQGGSYEQYF.

This chain connects TRBV5-4 to TRBJ2-3; no firm D call. CDR1 is SGHNT, CDR2 YYREEE, per germline (reference sequence). This CDR3 has 13 residues. Deletions cut 0 bases from V and 5 bases from J, with 7 bases between. The CDR3 is CASSLAAIDTQYF. The CDR3 bases are TGTGCCAGCAGCTTGGCTGCTATAGATACGCAGTATTTT.

The gene calls are TRBV29-1 and TRBJ1-3; D gene uncertain. V was trimmed by 3 bases and J by 0 bases, leaving 9 bases between them. CDR1 is SQVTM, CDR2 ANQGSEA, per germline. CDR3 length: 14 amino acids. DNA for the CDR3: TGCAGCGTTGATGCGGGAAACTCTGGAAACACCATATATTTT. Amino acid sequence: CSVDAGNSGNTIYF.

V usage is TRBV28 and J usage is TRBJ1-1, with TRBD1 matching over 8 bases. The CDR3 contains 13 residues. V lost 5 bases and J lost 5; bases outside the gene matches: 4. Germline CDR1 MDHEN, CDR2 SYDVKM. In DNA, the CDR3 is TGTGCCAGCAGTCAGGGGGCGGGGACTGAAGCTTTCTTT. Translating it yields CASSQGAGTEAFF.

CDR3 bases: TGTGCCAGCAGCCCGACGGGACAGTCCTATGGCTACACCTTC. Translating gives CASSPTGQSYGYTF. The rearrangement joins TRBV11-2 to TRBJ1-2; TRBD1 matches 7 bases. The junction had 7 bases not matched to a gene; V was cut back by 5 bases and J by 4 bases. Germline-derived CDR1 and CDR2 are SGHAT and FQNNGV. This CDR3 is 14 amino acids long.

For the CDR3, the DNA is TGCGCCAGCAGCAGTAACTCCTACAATGAGCAGTTCTTC. Amino acid sequence: CASSSNSYNEQFF. The V and J genes are TRBV5-1 and TRBJ2-1; D remains ambiguous. Germline loops: CDR1 SGHRS, CDR2 YFSETQ. The CDR3 length is 13 residues. The ends were cut back, 4 bases at V and 0 bases at J, with 5 bases in the middle.

The chain joins TRBV27 to TRBJ2-3, with D maybe TRBD1 (6 bases). The germline V and J ends were trimmed by 8 bases and 9 bases, with 15 bases remaining between them. This CDR3 has 12 amino acids. Germline-derived CDR1 and CDR2 are MNHEY and SMNVEV (reference sequence). As DNA, the CDR3 is TGTGCCAGCGGACCAGGGGATGCCACGCAGTATTTT. This translates into CASGPGDATQYF.

The chain joins TRBV9 to TRBJ2-5; no clear D gene. CDR1 and CDR2 (germline): SGDLS, YYNGEE. V gave up 3 bases and J gave up 5 bases, with 11 bases separating them. The CDR3 is 13 residues long. The CDR3 DNA reads TGTGCCAGCAGCGCACCAGAATTGGAGACCCAGTACTTC. This encodes CASSAPELETQYF.

The V and J genes are TRBV5-6 and TRBJ2-3; D is perhaps TRBD1 (5 bases). Germline V lookup: CDR1 SGHDT, CDR2 YYEEEE. The CDR3 has 15 residues. V shed 3 bases and J shed 5 bases, with 16 bases lying between them. The CDR3 DNA is TGTGCCAGCAGCTCCTACAGGATATTGGAAGATACGCAGTATTTT. It is translated as CASSSYRILEDTQYF.

The J gene is TRBJ2-2, the V gene TRBV5-1, with 9 bases that match TRBD2. CDR1 SGHRS and CDR2 YFSETQ come from the germline V gene. This CDR3 is built from 18 residues. V lost 4 bases and J lost 6; bases outside the gene matches: 16. The CDR3 DNA is TGCGCCAGCAGCCCTGCCCTCTTGACTAGCGGCCCCCCCGGGGAGCTGTTTTTT. It encodes CASSPALLTSGPPGELFF.

The V call is TRBV28, the J call TRBJ1-3; D gene uncertain. The CDR3 runs 14 residues. The germline gives CDR1 MDHEN, CDR2 SYDVKM. V lost 3 bases and J 3 bases, leaving 9 bases between the germline ends. The chain's CDR3 is CASSFGGVGNTIYF. CDR3 DNA: TGTGCCAGCAGTTTCGGCGGGGTTGGAAACACCATATATTTT.

J is TRBJ2-3 and V is TRBV4-1; D not resolved. V was trimmed by 1 base and J by 2 bases, leaving 19 bases between them. The length of the CDR3 is 18 residues. Germline V gene lookup returns CDR1 MGHRA and CDR2 YSYEKL. The CDR3 spells CASSQGTPPGLYTDTQYF. The CDR3 region has the DNA TGCGCCAGCAGCCAAGGCACACCCCCGGGTTTATACACAGATACGCAGTATTTT.

Regarding this clone: The same CDR3 can be traced to other DNA sequences in this sample. The rearrangement links TRBV4-1 to TRBJ2-7; possibly TRBD1 for D (5 bases). The germline V and J ends were trimmed by 0 bases and 6 bases, with 6 bases remaining between them. This CDR3 has 12 residues. Germline V gives CDR1 MGHRA, CDR2 YSYEKL. The CDR3, as DNA: TGCGCCAGCAGCCAAGATGGGGCCGAGCAGTACTTC. Its translation: CASSQDGAEQYF.